The 23 T cell receptor beta chains below all came from one sample that was sequenced in a study of T-cell reconstitution after alpha-beta-depleted transplantation in children. A TCRbeta library incorporating unique molecular identifiers was prepared. MiXCR, run by TCRdb on the PCR reads, gives a single entry per CDR3 protein. This sample has 490,000 or so distinct CDR3 sequences, with roughly an eighth found just once. Sequenced here: PBMCs from the stem cell graft donor, sampled from the stem cell graft. The source of these receptors is a human donor who donated a stem cell graft to a child with combined immunodeficiency.

V and J are TRBV2 and TRBJ1-6; D is undetermined. Germline CDR1 is SNHLY and CDR2 is FYNNEI. CDR3 length equals 14 residues. V was trimmed by 2 bases and J by 16 bases, leaving 18 bases between them. The CDR3 sequence: CASSEKVGRQYLHF. In DNA, the CDR3 is TGTGCCAGCAGTGAAAAGGTGGGCCGCCAATATCTCCACTTT.

This sequence joins TRBV12-3 or TRBV12-4 and TRBJ2-5, with TRBD1 matching 7 bases. The CDR3 totals 13 residues. With V trimmed by 5 bases and J by 4 bases, 4 bases remained unmatched. CDR3: CASSGRGRETQYF. The CDR3 DNA reads TGTGCCAGCAGTGGAAGGGGGCGAGAGACCCAGTACTTC.

The J gene is TRBJ1-6, the V gene TRBV12-3 or TRBV12-4; 9 nucleotides line up with TRBD1. Losses at the gene ends were 3 bases for V and 7 bases for J; bases not matched to a gene: 7. This CDR3 is built from 16 residues. The DNA of the CDR3 is TGTGCCAGCAGTTTTAACTCGGACAGGGGAAATTCACCCCTCCACTTT. This gives the protein CASSFNSDRGNSPLHF.

This clonotype appeared many times. The chain uses TRBV6-2 or TRBV6-3 and TRBJ2-4, with a possible D match to TRBD2 (5 bases). CDR3 length: 15 residues. Germline V lookup: CDR1 MNHEY, CDR2 SVGEGT. The V and J ends lost 0 bases and 6 bases respectively, with 12 bases between them. The CDR3 here is CASSYSPEGPNIQYF. CDR3 nucleotides: TGTGCCAGCAGTTACTCGCCAGAGGGCCCAAACATTCAGTACTTC.

The V and J genes are TRBV7-2 and TRBJ2-1; unclear D gene. V was pared by 1 base and J by 7 bases, with 8 bases between. The germline V gene has CDR1 SGHTA and CDR2 FQGNSA. There are 13 residues in the CDR3. Here the CDR3 reads CASSLGFGNEQFF. The CDR3 bases are TGTGCCAGCAGCTTAGGTTTCGGGAATGAGCAGTTCTTC.

In this sample, this clonotype turned up many times. The V and J genes are TRBV4-3 and TRBJ2-7; D tentatively reads TRBD1 or TRBD2 (5 bases each). CDR3 length equals 14 residues. V was pared by 3 bases and J by 3 bases, with 12 bases between. Germline-derived CDR1 and CDR2 are LGHNA and YSLEER. In DNA, the CDR3 is TGCGCCAGCAGCCAGGGACCATTTGACTACGAGCAGTACTTC. It encodes CASSQGPFDYEQYF.

In its sample, this clonotype was seen a few times. V is TRBV6-1 and J is TRBJ1-4; no reliable D call. In germline, CDR1 is MNHNS, CDR2 SASEGT. CDR3 length equals 14 residues. V was clipped by 1 base and J by 8 bases, with 11 bases between them. CDR3 in amino acids: CASSEDWDKEKLFF. CDR3 bases: TGTGCCAGCAGTGAAGATTGGGATAAGGAAAAACTGTTTTTT.

Only a few counts were recorded for this clonotype. The chain recombines TRBV6-5 with TRBJ2-1; TRBD1 might be the D (5 bases). The CDR3 loop spans 12 amino acids. The germline V gene has CDR1 MNHEY and CDR2 SVGAGI. The V gene lost 7 bases and the J gene lost 8 bases, with 12 bases spanning the gap. Here the CDR3 reads CASNRQGDEQFF. The CDR3 DNA is TGTGCCAGCAATCGCCAGGGTGATGAGCAGTTCTTC.

The sample holds a few counts of this clonotype. V gene TRBV4-1 combines with J gene TRBJ2-3; D is tentatively TRBD1 or TRBD2 (5 bases each). The CDR3 has 13 residues. The germline V and J ends were trimmed by 3 bases and 10 bases, with 14 bases remaining between them. Germline V lookup: CDR1 MGHRA, CDR2 YSYEKL. This chain's CDR3 is CASSQMGPPAQYF. The CDR3 nucleotides read TGCGCCAGCAGCCAGATGGGACCCCCAGCGCAGTATTTT.

This clonotype was counted between two and nine times. This chain links TRBV20-1 with TRBJ2-3; D tentatively reads TRBD1 or TRBD2 (5 bases each). CDR1 is DFQATT and CDR2 is SNEGSKA in the germline V gene (reference sequence). CDR3 length: 13 amino acids. Trimming removed 6 bases from V and 1 base from J, with 11 bases in between. The CDR3 region is CSAGTDRTDTQYF. The CDR3 DNA is TGCAGTGCGGGGACCGATCGCACAGATACGCAGTATTTT.

The table lists this clonotype with a few counts. The genes are TRBV12-3 or TRBV12-4 and TRBJ1-3, with a possible D match to TRBD1 (5 bases). The CDR3 has 17 residues. The V gene lost 1 base and the J gene lost 0 bases, with 13 bases spanning the gap. Written as DNA, the CDR3 is TGTGCCAGCAGTTTAGACTCGGGGGTCAGCTCTGGAAACACCATATATTTT. It yields the protein CASSLDSGVSSGNTIYF.

This sequence joins TRBV6-1 and TRBJ2-3, with D unresolved. From germline, CDR1 is MNHNS and CDR2 SASEGT. The CDR3 runs 14 residues. The V and J ends lost 6 bases and 11 bases respectively, with 21 bases between them. CDR3 bases: TGTGCCAGCAGCGCCCTTCCTGCAGGATATGGGCAGTATTTT. Protein: CASSALPAGYGQYF.

J is TRBJ2-1 and V is TRBV9; weak D call: TRBD1 (5 bases). Trimming cost V 4 bases and J 8 bases, with 13 bases left between them. CDR1 is SGDLS and CDR2 is YYNGEE in the germline V gene. There are 13 residues in the CDR3. The CDR3 protein is CASSTRVVDEQFF. The CDR3 region has the DNA TGTGCCAGCAGCACCAGGGTGGTTGATGAGCAGTTCTTC.

The rearrangement joins TRBV12-3 or TRBV12-4 to TRBJ1-2, with D perhaps TRBD1 (6 bases). V shed 5 bases and J shed 7 bases, with 17 bases lying between them. The CDR3 is made up of 14 amino acids. Written as DNA, the CDR3 is TGTGCCAGCAGTCCCGGCCAAAGGGGGGGTGGCTACACCTTC. It is translated as CASSPGQRGGGYTF.

This clonotype came up a few times. The chain joins TRBV6-2 or TRBV6-3 to TRBJ2-7; 12 bases fit TRBD2. Germline V CDR1 and CDR2: MNHEY, SVGEGT. CDR3 length equals 16 residues. Losses at the gene ends were 3 bases for V and 6 bases for J; bases not matched to a gene: 9. CDR3 DNA: TGTGCCAGCAGTTATTGGACTAGCGGGAAGCAAGGCGAGCAGTACTTC. This sequence encodes CASSYWTSGKQGEQYF.

V is TRBV9 and J is TRBJ1-2; 9 positions match TRBD1. CDR1 is SGDLS, CDR2 YYNGEE, per germline. This CDR3 has 15 amino acids. After removal of 5 bases from V and 3 bases from J, the junction contained 8 bases not matched to a gene. The CDR3 region has the DNA TGTGCCAGCAGTCGACAGGGGGTATCCGACTATGGCTACACCTTC. Residues: CASSRQGVSDYGYTF.

The sample holds many counts of this clonotype. V gene TRBV7-9 combines with J gene TRBJ2-5, with 8 bases lining up with TRBD1. V trimming: 2 bases; J trimming: 1 base; junction bases outside the gene matches: 3. This CDR3 has 15 amino acids. The germline gives CDR1 SEHNR, CDR2 FQNEAQ (reference sequence). CDR3 in DNA: TGTGCCAGCAGCTTACAGGGGGCCTCCCAAGAGACCCAGTACTTC. This gives the protein CASSLQGASQETQYF.

This clonotype was found many times. The chain couples TRBV6-6 to TRBJ2-7; D may be TRBD1 (6 bases). V was shortened by 7 bases and J by 4 bases, with 14 bases between the two germline ends. The CDR3 has 13 amino acids. The V gene's germline CDR1 is MNHNY and CDR2 SVGAGI (reference sequence). CDR3 in amino acids: CASTHDRQYEQYF. In DNA form, the CDR3 reads TGTGCCAGCACCCATGACAGGCAATACGAGCAGTACTTC.

This clonotype has only a few counts. The J gene is TRBJ2-7, the V gene TRBV5-1, with D perhaps matching TRBD2 (7 bases). The CDR3 covers 15 residues. Germline values: CDR1 SGHRS, CDR2 YFSETQ. V was trimmed by 4 bases and J by 4 bases, leaving 18 bases between them. The CDR3 is CASSQRTGGPYEQYF. The CDR3 DNA follows: TGCGCCAGCAGCCAACGGACCGGGGGGCCTTACGAGCAGTACTTC.

This clonotype showed up many times. The chain uses TRBV10-3 and TRBJ2-7; D unclear. The germline gives CDR1 ENHRY, CDR2 SYGVKD. The CDR3 extends over 13 amino acids. Trimming pared 4 bases from V and 3 bases from J, leaving 10 bases between. CDR3 bases: TGTGCCATCAGTGTTATCGATTTCTACGAGCAGTACTTC. Protein sequence: CAISVIDFYEQYF.

This clonotype was seen ten or more times. The chain combines TRBV20-1 with TRBJ2-2, with TRBD2 as a possible D gene (5 bases). Trimming stripped 0 bases from V and 0 bases from J, with 8 bases between. CDR1 DFQATT and CDR2 SNEGSKA come from the germline V gene (reference sequence). The CDR3 sequence is 15 residues long. The CDR3 reads CSARDLGANTGELFF. CDR3 DNA sequence: TGCAGTGCTAGAGACCTGGGAGCGAACACCGGGGAGCTGTTTTTT.

The sample holds a few counts of this clonotype. The chain uses TRBV24-1 and TRBJ2-3; D unresolved. Between the trimmed V and J ends, which lost 3 bases and 8 bases, there was a span of 11 bases. Per germline, CDR1 KGHDR and CDR2 SFDVKD. The CDR3 covers 13 residues. CDR3 loop: CATSDPRVTTQYF. CDR3 sequence (DNA): TGTGCCACCAGTGATCCTCGCGTAACTACGCAGTATTTT.

This clonotype was seen more than once but under ten times. This chain links TRBV20-1 with TRBJ2-1; D remains unclear. This CDR3 comprises 13 residues. Germline V gives CDR1 DFQATT, CDR2 SNEGSKA (reference sequence). Trimming removed 2 bases from V and 4 bases from J, with 9 bases in between. The CDR3 spells CSARPRVYNEQFF. The CDR3 DNA is TGCAGTGCTAGACCCCGGGTTTACAATGAGCAGTTCTTC.